This T cell receptor beta chain was retrieved from a study of read filtering for tumor transcriptome and immune sequencing. Study as a whole: Mean patient age was around 66 years, range roughly 45 to 85; around 16 male, more than 11 female. About 8 patients were R-ISS I, around 15 were R-ISS II, six or seven were R-ISS III. General study points: IR-seq and RNA-seq agreed better without single-read clonotypes. Compared with RNA-seq, IR-seq gave much higher clonotype depth and reliability.

This clonotype was seen repeatedly, ten times or more. Antigen specificity is unknown. This CDR3 region has 16 residues. Germline trimming cut 0 bases from V and 5 bases from J; bases unmatched to any gene: 3. Germline lookup yields CDR1 MNHNY and CDR2 SVGAGI (reference sequence). This library used roughly 400 ng RNA and molecular barcoded adaptors spanning alpha/delta and beta/gamma chains. TCRdb used MiXCR to reprocess the reads, holding one entry per CDR3 protein. The sample holds roughly 41,000 distinct CDR3 sequences, roughly an eighth seen once. The sequence was collected from a donor aged 40 or over with multiple myeloma. The sample comprised a population of CD138-negative cells sorted from bone marrow. The chain uses TRBV6-6 and TRBJ2-2, with TRBD1 identical over 10 bases. CDR3 sequence: CASSYSGTGVTGELFF. Written as DNA, the CDR3 is TGTGCCAGCAGTTACTCCGGGACAGGGGTTACCGGGGAGCTGTTTTTT.